The clone carrying this T cell receptor (beta chain) came up many times. Antigen specificity is unknown. The sample is drawn from a study of T cells in Graves' hyperthyroidism and ophthalmopathy. Amplification of TCR beta CDR3 regions used RNA as the template. The HTBI primer set was used in a first-round RT-PCR of the TCR CDR3. In TCRdb, the multiplex PCR reads were re-called with MiXCR into one record per CDR3 protein. Of around 500,000 distinct CDR3 sequences in the sample, less than 15% were seen once. The ends were cut back, 1 base at V and 0 bases at J, with 12 bases in the middle. The germline V gene has CDR1 MNHEY and CDR2 SVGAGI. The CDR3 contains 16 residues. The study, taken as a whole, reports: The model identified upcoming ophthalmopathy a median approximately seven months ahead of onset.

Uncontrolled infection, other autoimmune disease, pregnancy or lactation excluded patients. The chain recombines TRBV6-5 with TRBJ1-1; a possible D gene is TRBD1 (6 bases). The sample taken for sequencing was blood. The sequence was obtained from a woman aged 40-49 years with Graves' hyperthyroidism. CDR3 residues: CASSYYSGHMNTEAFF. The CDR3 DNA reads TGTGCCAGCAGTTACTATTCGGGACACATGAACACTGAAGCTTTCTTT.